Below, 18 T cell receptor beta chains from the same sample are listed, as sequenced in a study of T cell repertoires in cytomegalovirus infection. TCRdb re-analysed the reads in MiXCR, keeping a single row per CDR3 protein. The sample consists of some 99,000 distinct CDR3 sequences, approximately 28% of them appearing once. No cognate antigen is known for these TCRs. The sequenced sample was CD8+ T cells from cultured PBMCs, obtained from culture after CMV antigen stimulation. Every receptor here comes from a human donor in good health (CMV status not recorded). Some clones in this sample may be carry-over from other donors' samples.

On this clonotype itself: A much more abundant neighbour one base away suggests this may be a read error. The chain has TRBV7-2 and TRBJ2-7; unclear D gene. CDR3 length equals 14 residues. Germline V CDR1 and CDR2: SGHTA, FQGNSA. V was trimmed by 1 base and J by 9 bases, leaving 16 bases between them. CDR3 protein: CASSLGLRLDGQYF. The CDR3 DNA follows: TGTGCCAGCAGCTTAGGGCTACGGCTCGACGGGCAGTACTTC.

This clonotype appeared a few times. This sequence joins TRBV7-9 and TRBJ2-3; D is perhaps TRBD1 (6 bases). Germline CDR1 and CDR2: SEHNR and FQNEAQ (reference sequence). This CDR3 is 15 amino acids long. V was clipped by 5 bases and J by 0 bases, with 12 bases between them. CDR3 in DNA: TGTGCCAGCAGCGGCACAGGGCACAGCACAGATACGCAGTATTTT. Amino acids: CASSGTGHSTDTQYF.

This clonotype was found many times. The chain couples TRBV19 to TRBJ2-1; weak D call: TRBD2 (5 bases). The CDR3 contains 13 residues. V shed 5 bases and J shed 10 bases, with 15 bases lying between them. Germline loops: CDR1 LNHDA, CDR2 SQIVND (reference sequence). CDR3 sequence (DNA): TGTGCCAGTAGTTTCCGACCGAGGAGGGAGCAGTTCTTC. Translating it yields CASSFRPRREQFF. Together with reference TRBV19 and TRBJ2-1, the CDR3 gives the full variable domain: DGGITQSPKYLFRKEGQNVTLSCEQNLNHDAMYWYRQDPGQGLRLIYYSQIVNDFQKGDIAEGYSVSREKKESFPLTVTSAQKNPTAFYLCASSFRPRREQFFGPGTRLTVL.

This clonotype was picked up many times. The CDR3 spells CASSFGTAIYEQYF. The CDR3 nucleotides read TGTGCCAGCAGCTTCGGGACAGCGATATACGAGCAGTACTTC. This chain connects TRBV7-9 to TRBJ2-7; the match to TRBD1 covers 7 bases. From germline, CDR1 is SEHNR and CDR2 FQNEAQ (reference sequence). This CDR3 has 14 residues. After removal of 3 bases from V and 4 bases from J, the junction contained 6 bases not matched to a gene.

This clonotype appeared a few times. The chain is built from TRBV7-6 and TRBJ2-1, with D unresolved. The germline V gene encodes CDR1 SGHVS and CDR2 FNYEAQ. The CDR3 is 13 amino acids. V gave up 2 bases and J gave up 6 bases, with 8 bases separating them. The DNA of the CDR3 is TGTGCCAGCAGCTTAACCGAATTCAATGAGCAGTTCTTC. Translation gives CASSLTEFNEQFF.

This clonotype came up once. The gene calls are TRBV4-2 and TRBJ1-6, with 7 bases identical to TRBD1. The V gene end was trimmed by 2 bases and the J gene end by 10 bases; junction bases not matched to a gene: 2. This CDR3 contains 13 residues. Germline loops: CDR1 LGHNA, CDR2 YNFKEQ. Here the CDR3 DNA reads TGTGCCAGCAGCCAAACAGGGGAATCACCCCTCCACTTT. Its translation: CASSQTGESPLHF.

The chain couples TRBV27 to TRBJ1-5; D remains ambiguous. Trimming shortened V by 8 bases and J by 4 bases, and 15 bases separated the two germline ends. This CDR3 is built from 14 residues. Germline CDR1 MNHEY, CDR2 SMNVEV (reference sequence). The CDR3 sequence is CASGRGLINQPQHF. DNA of the CDR3: TGTGCCAGCGGACGAGGACTAATAAATCAGCCCCAGCATTTT.

In this sample, this clonotype turned up a few times. CDR3 sequence: CASSFSIGSPLHF. Here the CDR3 DNA reads TGTGCCAGCAGCTTTTCTATCGGCTCACCCCTCCACTTT. This chain joins TRBV5-4 and TRBJ1-6, with no clear D. The CDR3 covers 13 residues. The germline CDR1 and CDR2 sequences are SGHNT and YYREEE (reference sequence). Trimming pared 2 bases from V and 10 bases from J, leaving 10 bases between.

This chain connects TRBV27 to TRBJ1-2; 8 bases map to TRBD1. The ends lost 6 bases at V and 11 bases at J; junction bases unmatched: 11. Germline V gene data show CDR1 as MNHEY and CDR2 as SMNVEV (reference sequence). The CDR3 consists of 13 residues. CDR3 residues: CASSLDRVSGYTF. CDR3 sequence (DNA): TGTGCCAGCAGCCTGGACAGGGTTAGTGGTTACACCTTC.

This chain connects TRBV7-6 to TRBJ2-5; D tentatively reads TRBD1 or TRBD2 (6 bases each). V lost 6 bases to trimming and J lost 4 bases, with 18 bases between them. Germline values: CDR1 SGHVS, CDR2 FNYEAQ. The CDR3 is made up of 15 amino acids. This CDR3 is CASSPVGGDPETQYF. In nucleotides, the CDR3 is TGTGCCAGCAGTCCCGTCGGGGGCGATCCAGAGACCCAGTACTTC.

This chain joins TRBV29-1 and TRBJ1-2; D is undetermined. Trimming left V 2 bases short and J 5 bases short, with 9 bases between. Germline V gene data show CDR1 as SQVTM and CDR2 as ANQGSEA. The CDR3 runs 12 residues. The CDR3 here is CSVESLEYGYTF. The CDR3 region has the DNA TGCAGCGTTGAATCCCTAGAATATGGCTACACCTTC. Variable domain in full (rest from reference TRBV29-1 and TRBJ1-2): SAVISQKPSRDICQRGTSLTIQCQVDSQVTMMFWYRQQPGQSLTLIATANQGSEATYESGFVIDKFPISRPNLTFSTLTVSNMSPEDSSIYLCSVESLEYGYTFGSGTRLTVV.

This clonotype was recorded a few times. The chain employs TRBV29-1 and TRBJ2-2, with D perhaps TRBD2 (5 bases). The ends were cut back, 4 bases at V and 4 bases at J, with 13 bases in the middle. There are 14 residues in the CDR3. Germline loops: CDR1 SQVTM, CDR2 ANQGSEA. The CDR3 reads CSVGGFSSTGELFF. In nucleotides, the CDR3 is TGCAGCGTTGGAGGGTTTTCAAGCACCGGGGAGCTGTTTTTT.

This chain joins TRBV11-2 and TRBJ2-2; the D is unclear. Germline values: CDR1 SGHAT, CDR2 FQNNGV. The length of the CDR3 is 12 residues. Trimming cost V 6 bases and J 3 bases, with 5 bases left between them. The CDR3 spells CASSGDTGELFF. Here the CDR3 DNA reads TGTGCCAGCAGTGGGGACACCGGGGAGCTGTTTTTT.

The J gene is TRBJ1-3, the V gene TRBV4-2; 8 bases fit TRBD1. The CDR3 has 18 residues. Germline trimming cut 0 bases from V and 0 bases from J; bases unmatched to any gene: 7. The germline CDR1 and CDR2 sequences are LGHNA and YNFKEQ. The CDR3: CASSQDLGTGYSGNTIYF. The CDR3 DNA is TGTGCCAGCAGCCAAGATCTTGGGACAGGTTACTCTGGAAACACCATATATTTT.

This clonotype was observed a handful of times. This chain connects TRBV2 to TRBJ2-7; 7 bases agree with TRBD2. This CDR3 region has 16 residues. Looked up from germline, CDR1 is SNHLY and CDR2 is FYNNEI. V lost 5 bases to trimming and J lost 0 bases; unmatched junction nucleotides: 10. As DNA, the CDR3 is TGTGCCAGCAGTAAAAAAAGCGGGGTTAACTCCTACGAGCAGTACTTC. Translation gives CASSKKSGVNSYEQYF.

This clonotype has just one count. J is TRBJ2-3 and V is TRBV11-2; 8 nucleotides match TRBD1. Germline V gene lookup returns CDR1 SGHAT and CDR2 FQNNGV. The CDR3 has 17 residues. After removal of 2 bases from V and 4 bases from J, the junction contained 11 bases not matched to a gene. The CDR3 DNA reads TGTGCCAGCAGCTTACCGGCGACAGGGGATGCCGCAGATACGCAGTATTTT. Translation gives CASSLPATGDAADTQYF.

V is TRBV4-1 and J is TRBJ2-2; 7 nucleotides agree with TRBD1. This CDR3 comprises 17 residues. The germline V gene encodes CDR1 MGHRA and CDR2 YSYEKL. V gave up 4 bases and J gave up 0 bases; unmatched junction bases: 8. CDR3 region: CASSPQGTGANTGELFF. CDR3 DNA sequence: TGCGCCAGCAGCCCACAAGGCACAGGGGCGAACACCGGGGAGCTGTTTTTT.

This clonotype was detected only a few times. J is TRBJ2-7 and V is TRBV6-1; possible D gene TRBD2, 6 bases. V was clipped by 4 bases and J by 2 bases, with 15 bases between them. CDR3 size: 15 residues. Germline V gives CDR1 MNHNS, CDR2 SASEGT. The CDR3 protein is CASSGNRDSTYEQYF. In DNA, the CDR3 is TGTGCCAGCAGTGGGAACCGGGACTCAACCTACGAGCAGTACTTC.